This T cell receptor beta chain was found in a study of siplizumab effects on memory and regulatory T cells. Looked up from germline, CDR1 is MGHRA and CDR2 is YSYEKL. CDR3 length: 13 residues. The V and J ends lost 2 bases and 10 bases respectively, with 12 bases between them. The assay looked at some 10^5 TCR templates in each sample. The data were produced by immunoSEQ multiplex PCR, yet TCRdb's version contains in-frame clones alone and is incomplete. Of roughly 62,000 clones detected, 93% appear once; the ten largest clones hold 35% to 45%. Study-wide results and caveats: Only a minor fraction of alloreactive clones mapped to unstimulated subsets.

With respect to this clone: The antigen is unknown.

The sequencing sample was made of CD8+ T cells sorted from blood. The chain uses TRBV4-1 and TRBJ2-1; D is possibly TRBD2 (5 bases). This TCR derives from a human donor in good health. As DNA, the CDR3 is TGCGCCAGCAGCCAATCTAGCCCTACGGAGCAGTTCTTC. Amino acids: CASSQSSPTEQFF.